This section outlines one T cell receptor beta chain sequence together with its context. The CDR3 has 13 residues. Trimming removed 5 bases from V and 3 bases from J, with 10 bases in between. CDR1 is SQVTM and CDR2 is ANQGSEA in the germline V gene. These data originate in a study of shared clonotypes between healthy human individuals. Study as a whole: A donor's plate count was three for CD4 naive and three for CD4 memory; CD8 naive had two and CD8 memory one.

Naive CD8 cells lacked CD45RO and underwent positive selection for CCR7, leaving out terminally differentiated effector memory CD45RA+ cells. Donors comprised only Caucasian adults living in Nashville, Tennessee. Per the original methods: ImmunoSEQ gave junction-only sequences without quality scores, so filtering differed. Repertoires were generated with immunoSEQ multiplex PCR, while TCRdb's copy carries only in-frame clones and drops some. The V and J calls and clone size were taken over from that table, and D and trimming were inferred from the DNA. The table lists 650,000 to 800,000 clones, about 90% of them singletons.

Input material: naive CD8+ T cells sorted from blood. The rearrangement links TRBV29-1 to TRBJ2-2, with D unclear. The clonotype was recovered from a man aged 25-45 years in good health. The DNA of the CDR3 is TGCAGCGTTTATGGTTACGACACCGGGGAGCTGTTTTTT. Amino acid sequence: CSVYGYDTGELFF.